This passage covers 5 T cell receptor beta chains from one sample sequenced in a study of blood T cell repertoires in COVID-19. The table came from immunoSEQ multiplex PCR; TCRdb's copy has only in-frame clones and leaves some out. The profile shows under 200,000 clones, around 77% of them singletons. Sequencing input: peripheral blood. The receptors originated from a man aged 65-85 years with acute or convalescent COVID-19.

This sequence joins TRBV19 and TRBJ1-1; D unresolved. The CDR3 extends over 16 amino acids. Trimming removed 1 base from V and 4 bases from J, with 16 bases in between. Looked up from germline, CDR1 is LNHDA and CDR2 is SQIVND (reference sequence). The CDR3 loop reads CASSIGPRVQATEAFF. CDR3 nucleotide sequence: TGTGCCAGTAGTATAGGCCCGCGGGTCCAGGCCACTGAAGCTTTCTTT.

The V call is TRBV11-2, the J call TRBJ2-6, with 7 bases that match TRBD1. This CDR3 contains 17 residues. Germline trimming cut 4 bases from V and 0 bases from J; bases unmatched to any gene: 6. Germline V gene data show CDR1 as SGHAT and CDR2 as FQNNGV. CDR3 in DNA: TGTGCCAGCAGCTCTCGGGACAGCGGCTCTGGGGCCAACGTCCTGACTTTC. Translation: CASSSRDSGSGANVLTF.

This clone came up a few times. The chain is built from TRBV28 and TRBJ2-5; 7 bases agree with TRBD1. J was trimmed by 1 base and V by 3 bases; bases with no gene match: 2. This CDR3 has 14 amino acids. Germline V gene sequence: CDR1 MDHEN, CDR2 SYDVKM. In DNA, the CDR3 is TGTGCCAGCAGTTTGGGACAGATCCAAGAGACCCAGTACTTC. Translated, it gives CASSLGQIQETQYF.

J is TRBJ1-2 and V is TRBV5-1, with 10 bases fitting TRBD1. V was clipped by 4 bases and J by 3 bases; unmatched bases: 3. Germline assignment: CDR1 SGHRS and CDR2 YFSETQ. The length of the CDR3 is 14 residues. DNA of the CDR3: TGCGCCAGCAGCACGGACAGGGGGGACTATGGCTACACCTTC. Translating gives CASSTDRGDYGYTF.

The chain joins TRBV4-1 to TRBJ1-2, with 7 bases that match TRBD1. The CDR3 has 16 amino acids. V shed 3 bases, J shed 5 bases, and the junction held 12 bases outside the gene matches. The germline V gene encodes CDR1 MGHRA and CDR2 YSYEKL. CDR3 amino acids: CASSHETGQLRYGYTF. CDR3 DNA sequence: TGCGCCAGCAGCCATGAAACGGGACAGCTTAGGTATGGCTACACCTTC.